The rows below give T cell receptor beta chains drawn from one sample of a study of identical twins. TCRdb reprocessed the 5' RACE reads via MiXCR and lists one record per CDR3 protein. The table lists some 560,000 distinct CDR3 sequences, approximately 10% of them singletons. The same specimen was also included in a second study, on yellow fever vaccine responses in identical twins.

Sequenced: PBMCs. Every receptor here comes from a woman aged 18-35 years in good health. CDR3s include the opening cysteine and the closing phenylalanine or tryptophan. The D gene is left open where the match is weak. The listing skips clone size in some rows; elsewhere it reads once, few, many or a size class.

D gene	V gene	clone size	J gene	CDR3 DNA	CDR3 protein
NA	TRBV3-1	many	TRBJ1-2	TGTGCCAGCAGCCAGGCGGACAACTATGGCTACACCTTC	CASSQADNYGYTF
NA	TRBV10-3	few	TRBJ2-3	TGTGCCATCAGTGAGCCACTTGGTCCCCCCGGCACAGATACGCAGTATTTT	CAISEPLGPPGTDTQYF
NA	TRBV5-1	NA	TRBJ2-1	TGCGCCAGCAGCGTAGACGGGCCAACTAGGGGTTCTATCAATGAGCAGTTCTTC	CASSVDGPTRGSINEQFF
NA	TRBV9	NA	TRBJ1-6	TGTGCCAGCAGCGTAGACGGCAGGGGATACTCACCCCTCCACTTT	CASSVDGRGYSPLHF
TRBD1	TRBV3-1	NA	TRBJ1-2	TGTGCCAGCAGCCAAGATTCCAGGGGGCTTTATGGCTACACCTTC	CASSQDSRGLYGYTF
TRBD2	TRBV9	NA	TRBJ2-5	TGTGCCAGCAGCGCGGGGGGGCTCCAAGAGACCCAGTACTTC	CASSAGGLQETQYF
TRBD1	TRBV20-1	many	TRBJ1-6	TGCAGTGCTAAACCGGGACAGATAAATTCACCCCTCCACTTT	CSAKPGQINSPLHF
TRBD1	TRBV20-1	NA	TRBJ1-2	TGCAGTGCTAGAGATCTCGTTGGCGGACAGGACCTCTATGGCTACACCTTC	CSARDLVGGQDLYGYTF
NA	TRBV7-9	many	TRBJ1-1	TGTGCCAGCAGCTGGGAGGAAGCTTTCTTT	CASSWEEAFF
TRBD2	TRBV28	few	TRBJ2-3	TGTGCCAGCAGTCCGGGACTAGACAGCACGCAGTATTTT	CASSPGLDSTQYF
NA	TRBV29-1	many	TRBJ2-3	TGCAGCGTTGTGAGGCAGGAGCTCGCAGATACGCAGTATTTT	CSVVRQELADTQYF
TRBD1	TRBV29-1	many	TRBJ1-2	TGCAGCGTAATAACTGGAACAGGGGGCGGTGGCTACACCTTC	CSVITGTGGGGYTF
NA	TRBV7-6	many	TRBJ2-3	TGTGCCAGCAGCTTAGTTAGTGCCACAGATACGCAGTATTTT	CASSLVSATDTQYF
TRBD2	TRBV29-1	many	TRBJ2-1	TGCAGCGTGGCTGGACTAGCGAGCTCCTACAATGAGCAGTTCTTC	CSVAGLASSYNEQFF